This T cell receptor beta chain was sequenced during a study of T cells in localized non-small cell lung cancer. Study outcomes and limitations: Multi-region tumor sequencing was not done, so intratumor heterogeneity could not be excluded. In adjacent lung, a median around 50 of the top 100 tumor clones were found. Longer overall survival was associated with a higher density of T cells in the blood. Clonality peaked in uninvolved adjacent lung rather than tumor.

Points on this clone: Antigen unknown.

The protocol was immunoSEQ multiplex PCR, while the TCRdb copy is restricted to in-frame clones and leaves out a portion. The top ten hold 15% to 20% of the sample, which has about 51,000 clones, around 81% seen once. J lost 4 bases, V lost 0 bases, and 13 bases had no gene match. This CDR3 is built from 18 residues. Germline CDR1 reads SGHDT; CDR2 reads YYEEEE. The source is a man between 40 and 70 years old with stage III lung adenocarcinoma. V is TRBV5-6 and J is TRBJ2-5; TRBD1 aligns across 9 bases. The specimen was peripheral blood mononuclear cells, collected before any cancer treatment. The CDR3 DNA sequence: TGTGCCAGCAGCTTGGAAGGGACAGGGTATCGGAGTGGAGAGACCCAGTACTTC. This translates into CASSLEGTGYRSGETQYF. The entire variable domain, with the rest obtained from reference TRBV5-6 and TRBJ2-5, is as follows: DAGVTQSPTHLIKTRGQQVTLRCSPKSGHDTVSWYQQALGQGPQFIFQYYEEEERQRGNFPDRFSGHQFPNYSSELNVNALLLGDSALYLCASSLEGTGYRSGETQYFGPGTRLLVL.